Included here is one TCR beta chain sequence, with context. TCRdb reprocessed the 5' RACE reads via MiXCR and lists one record per CDR3 protein. The table has over 85,000 distinct CDR3 sequences, approximately 20% seen once; the top ten hold roughly 22%. Trimming cost V 2 bases and J 2 bases; bases outside gene matches: 6. This CDR3 comprises 16 residues. From germline, CDR1 is SGHTA and CDR2 FQGNSA. Time point indicated: blood at routine non-recurrence follow-up after resection. Unsorted whole RNA of tumor, nontumor lung or frozen PBMC was sequenced. The data were obtained in a study of spatial heterogeneity in lung cancer. Background on the study: When follow-up PBMC samples existed, they were sequenced (at a median of around 23 months after resection).

The chain recombines TRBV7-2 with TRBJ2-3; 8 bases align to TRBD2. This receptor was obtained from a male donor with early-stage non-small cell lung cancer. This specimen was PBMCs, taken at follow-up. The CDR3 is CASSLKLAGYTDTQYF. The CDR3 nucleotides are TGTGCCAGCAGCTTAAAGCTAGCGGGTTACACAGATACGCAGTATTTT.